Listed below are T cell receptor beta chains from one sample, sequenced in a study of cytomegalovirus exposure and HLA in healthy donors. Clones were read by immunoSEQ multiplex PCR, and TCRdb kept only the in-frame ones, dropping some. Among approximately 150,000 clones listed, 85% to 90% were seen once. The sequenced sample consisted of PBMCs. These receptors all come from a woman between 18 and 30 years old in good health and CMV-seropositive. Each CDR3 is given with its conserved first and last residue. A D gene is named only where the DNA matches it firmly. Clone size is stated in some rows and not others, as once, few, many or a class when expanded.

TRBD1,TRBJ2-5,TRBV5-1,.,TGCGCCAGCAGCCCCTCGACAGGGAAGGAGACCCAGTACTTC,CASSPSTGKETQYF
.,TRBJ1-5,TRBV6-4,once,TGTGCCAGCAGAGCTTCCCGGACTTCATTTTATAGCAATCAGCCCCAGCATTTT,CASRASRTSFYSNQPQHF
.,TRBJ2-1,TRBV29-1,.,TGCAGCGTTCGGACTTATGGGCAGTTCTTC,CSVRTYGQFF
TRBD1,TRBJ1-1,TRBV6-1,.,TGTGCCAGCAGTGCCCGGGACAGGTTAACTGAAGCTTTCTTT,CASSARDRLTEAFF
TRBD2,TRBJ2-3,TRBV5-4,.,TGTGCCAGCAGCTCCATAGCGGGAGTATTCACAGATACGCAGTATTTT,CASSSIAGVFTDTQYF
TRBD1,TRBJ2-5,TRBV19,.,TGTGCCAGTAGTATAGTTCGCACAGGGGGAGTTGTGACCCAGTACTTC,CASSIVRTGGVVTQYF
TRBD2,TRBJ2-1,TRBV23-1,.,TGCGCCAGCAGTCAAGGCGGCGCGGGAGTCAATGAGCAGTTCTTC,CASSQGGAGVNEQFF
.,TRBJ2-7,TRBV30,.,TGTGCCTGGAGTCGGGAAACCCCCTACGAGCAGTACTTC,CAWSRETPYEQYF
TRBD2,TRBJ2-5,TRBV2,.,TGTGCCAGCAGACTTTACGGACTAGCGGGAGCGACGTTGGAGACCCAGTACTTC,CASRLYGLAGATLETQYF
TRBD2,TRBJ2-7,TRBV29-1,few,TGCAGCGTTGAAACTGGTAGCGGGGCCTACGAGCAGTACTTC,CSVETGSGAYEQYF
TRBD1,TRBJ2-7,TRBV30,.,TGTGCCTGGAGTTATACCGGGACAGGGTTCTACGAGCAGTACTTC,CAWSYTGTGFYEQYF
.,TRBJ2-7,TRBV11-2,once,TGTGCCAGCAGCTTAATGCCTAGTACCTACGAGCAGTACTTC,CASSLMPSTYEQYF
TRBD1,TRBJ1-1,TRBV4-1,once,TGCGCCAGCAGCCATCAGGGGGTGGAAGCTTTCTTT,CASSHQGVEAFF
.,TRBJ1-6,TRBV2,.,TGTGCCAGCAGTGTTGACAGCTCCTATAATTCACCCCTCCACTTT,CASSVDSSYNSPLHF
.,TRBJ2-5,TRBV2,.,TGTGCCAGCAGTGACAGTCCCGCGGGGACCCAGTACTTC,CASSDSPAGTQYF
.,TRBJ1-1,TRBV5-1,.,TGCGCCAGCAGCTTGGGATCGACAGGCTACACTGAAGCTTTCTTT,CASSLGSTGYTEAFF